The source of this T cell receptor beta chain is a study of T cell responses to AZD1222 COVID-19 vaccine. The study, taken as a whole, reports: The breadth and depth of Spike-specific TCRs increased once two AZD1222 doses had been given. Nearly half of spike-specific TCRs reportedly target unmutated variant regions. Spike was spanned by vaccine-associated CD4 TCRs, with dominance at 160-218 and 743-854. Most donors were white British, females outnumbered males, and clonal diversity was possibly underestimated.

Sequencing used immunoSEQ multiplex PCR; TCRdb keeps in-frame clones, though not all of them. The table records more than 140,000 clones, approximately 88% of them present only once. As for this clone: No antigen is known for it.

This CDR3 has 16 residues. The germline V gene encodes CDR1 SEHNR and CDR2 FQNEAQ (reference sequence). The V end lost 0 bases, the J end lost 0 bases, and 11 bases lay between the germline ends. V usage is TRBV7-9 and J usage is TRBJ2-5; the D gene is possibly TRBD1 (6 bases). The material sequenced was peripheral blood, taken on day 0 of AZD1222 vaccination. The sequence came from an adult in good health. CDR3 bases: TGTGCCAGCAGCTTAGCCAGGGGTTCGTACCAAGAGACCCAGTACTTC. Translation gives CASSLARGSYQETQYF.